This TCR beta chain was obtained from a study of beta chain features in type 1 diabetes. This clone was observed a handful of times. Antigen: not known. The isolated RNA, all of it, was reverse transcribed, so expressed TCRB transcripts were what got sequenced. TCRdb's copy holds only in-frame clones and misses some; the assay was immunoSEQ multiplex PCR. Of 15,000 to 18,000 clones listed, 43% are singletons. Sampling consisted of one heparinised blood draw per donor, averaging around 100 mL. Sort purity for all populations was recorded as exceeding 98%. Study outcomes and limitations: Among type 1 diabetes patients, VDJ junctions had fewer insertions and more deletions. The naive, central memory and Treg TCRB repertoires of patients appeared to be more similar to one another than those of healthy donors.

With V trimmed by 7 bases and J by 6 bases, 9 bases remained unmatched. Germline V gene data show CDR1 as MNHEY and CDR2 as SVGAGI. The CDR3 runs to 13 residues. The chain is built from TRBV6-5 and TRBJ2-7, with 7 nucleotides matching TRBD2. The sample comprised stem cell memory CD4+ T cells from blood. This clonotype originated in a woman aged 40-49 years in good health. The CDR3 nucleotides read TGTGCCAGCATATCCAGCGGGGCGTCCGAGCAGTACTTC. Its protein product is CASISSGASEQYF.